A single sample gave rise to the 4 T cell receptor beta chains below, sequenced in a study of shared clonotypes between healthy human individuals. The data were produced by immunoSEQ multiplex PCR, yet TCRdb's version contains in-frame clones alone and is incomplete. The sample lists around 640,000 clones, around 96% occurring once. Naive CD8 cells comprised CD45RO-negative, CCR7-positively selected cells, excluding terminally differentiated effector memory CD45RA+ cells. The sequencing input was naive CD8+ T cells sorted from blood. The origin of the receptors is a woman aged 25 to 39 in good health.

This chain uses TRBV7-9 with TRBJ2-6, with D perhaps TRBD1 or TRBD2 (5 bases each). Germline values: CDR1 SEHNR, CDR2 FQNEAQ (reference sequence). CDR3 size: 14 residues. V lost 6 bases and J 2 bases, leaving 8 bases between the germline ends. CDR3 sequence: CASRGETGANVLTF. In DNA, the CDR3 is TGTGCCAGCAGGGGGGAGACTGGGGCCAACGTCCTGACTTTC.

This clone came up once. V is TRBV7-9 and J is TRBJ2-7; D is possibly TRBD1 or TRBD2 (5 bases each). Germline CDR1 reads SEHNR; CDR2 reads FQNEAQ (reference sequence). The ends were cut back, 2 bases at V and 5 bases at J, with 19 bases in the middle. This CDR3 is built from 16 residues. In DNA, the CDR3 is TGTGCCAGCAGCTTAATGGGTGAGGGGACGGGAAACGAGCAGTACTTC. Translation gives CASSLMGEGTGNEQYF.

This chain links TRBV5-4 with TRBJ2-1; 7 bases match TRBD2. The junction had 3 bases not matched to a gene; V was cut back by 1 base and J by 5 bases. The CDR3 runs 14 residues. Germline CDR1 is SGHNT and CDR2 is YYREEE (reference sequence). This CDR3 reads CASSLRGRDNEQFF. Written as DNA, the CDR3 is TGTGCCAGCAGCTTGAGAGGGAGGGACAATGAGCAGTTCTTC. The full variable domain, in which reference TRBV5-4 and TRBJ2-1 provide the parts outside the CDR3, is ETGVTQSPTHLIKTRGQQVTLRCSSQSGHNTVSWYQQALGQGPQFIFQYYREEENGRGNFPPRFSGLQFPNYSSELNVNALELDDSALYLCASSLRGRDNEQFFGPGTRLTVL.

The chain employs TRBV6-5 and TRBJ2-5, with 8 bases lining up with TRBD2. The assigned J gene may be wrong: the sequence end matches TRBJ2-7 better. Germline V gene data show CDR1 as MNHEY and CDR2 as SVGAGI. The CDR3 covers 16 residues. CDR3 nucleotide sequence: TGTGCCAGCAGTTACGGAGCGGGAGAATTCTTGAACGAGCAGTACTTC. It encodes CASSYGAGEFLNEQYF.